Shown below are 28 T cell receptor beta chains from a single sample sequenced in a study of beta chain features in type 1 diabetes. Study results and limitations: Among patients with Type 1 diabetes, TCRB CDR3s were moderately but significantly shorter in every one of the four CD4+ subsets.

These TCRs' antigens remain unknown. Expressed TCRB transcripts were sequenced because the isolated RNA had all been reverse transcribed beforehand. Sequencing was performed with immunoSEQ multiplex PCR; in TCRdb, only in-frame clones are kept and a portion is missing. This sample has 300,000 or so clones; about a tenth occur once, and the top ten carry approximately 1%. Sequenced sample: central memory CD4+ T cells from blood. Receptors were obtained from a man aged 25 to 40 with type 1 diabetes.

The chain couples TRBV5-1 to TRBJ2-4, with TRBD1 identical over 9 bases. The germline V gene encodes CDR1 SGHRS and CDR2 YFSETQ. The ends lost 4 bases at V and 5 bases at J; junction bases unmatched: 7. The CDR3 totals 15 residues. The CDR3 DNA reads TGCGCCAGCAGCCTGACAGGGGGTGTAGAAAACATTCAGTACTTC. Translating gives CASSLTGGVENIQYF.

Many counts were recorded for this clone. The chain carries TRBV2 and TRBJ1-1, with D possibly matching TRBD1 (6 bases). With 9 bases removed from V and 0 bases from J, the gap between germline ends came to 11 bases. Germline lookup yields CDR1 SNHLY and CDR2 FYNNEI. The CDR3 contains 13 residues. The CDR3: CASGGDLNTEAFF. For the CDR3, the DNA is TGTGCCAGTGGGGGCGATCTGAACACTGAAGCTTTCTTT.

V is TRBV5-1 and J is TRBJ2-3; TRBD2 aligns across 9 bases. The J segment lost 0 bases and the V segment lost 4 bases, leaving 6 bases of the junction unmatched. The CDR3 length is 16 residues. CDR1 is SGHRS, CDR2 YFSETQ, per germline. In nucleotides, the CDR3 is TGCGCCAGCAGCCCATTAGCGGGGGCTAGCACAGATACGCAGTATTTT. Its translation: CASSPLAGASTDTQYF.

The V and J genes are TRBV28 and TRBJ2-7, with TRBD1 matching 9 bases. CDR3 length: 15 amino acids. Germline CDR1 and CDR2: MDHEN and SYDVKM. With V trimmed by 8 bases and J by 6 bases, 14 bases remained unmatched. The CDR3 sequence: CASLGTGTGSSEQYF. CDR3 DNA: TGTGCCAGCCTAGGAACGGGGACAGGGAGTTCCGAGCAGTACTTC.

This clone was seen a few times. The gene calls are TRBV7-2 and TRBJ2-7, with no clear D. V dropped 2 bases and J dropped 4 bases, with 15 bases sitting between them. Per the germline V gene, CDR1 is SGHTA and CDR2 is FQGNSA. This CDR3 has 15 amino acids. CDR3 protein: CASSLRSAPSYEQYF. The DNA of the CDR3 is TGTGCCAGCAGCTTACGTTCGGCCCCCTCGTACGAGCAGTACTTC.

This clone has more than one count but fewer than ten. The chain is built from TRBV6-5 and TRBJ2-7, with D possibly being TRBD2 (6 bases). Deletions cut 0 bases from V and 7 bases from J, with 7 bases between. The CDR3 has 12 residues. CDR1 and CDR2 (germline): MNHEY, SVGAGI. The CDR3 loop is CASSYSGLEQYF. CDR3 sequence (DNA): TGTGCCAGCAGTTACTCCGGACTAGAGCAGTACTTC.

In this sample, this clone turned up a few times. The chain is built from TRBV29-1 and TRBJ2-2, with D maybe TRBD1 (6 bases). V was pared by 4 bases and J by 2 bases, with 11 bases between. The CDR3 length is 14 residues. CDR1 is SQVTM and CDR2 is ANQGSEA in the germline V gene. The CDR3 sequence is CSVGIQGNTGELFF. The DNA of the CDR3 is TGCAGCGTTGGAATACAGGGTAACACCGGGGAGCTGTTTTTT.

In this sample, this clone turned up a few times. The chain has TRBV5-1 and TRBJ2-1, with 9 bases lining up with TRBD1. With V trimmed by 3 bases and J by 9 bases, 10 bases remained unmatched. The CDR3 runs 15 residues. The germline V gene encodes CDR1 SGHRS and CDR2 YFSETQ. CDR3 nucleotide sequence: TGCGCCAGCAGCTGGCGCTCCGGGACAGGGATTGAGCAGTTCTTC. Its translation: CASSWRSGTGIEQFF.

The rearrangement links TRBV15 to TRBJ1-5; D ambiguous. Trimming left V 0 bases short and J 9 bases short, with 15 bases between. From germline, CDR1 is LNHNV and CDR2 YYDKDF (reference sequence). CDR3 length: 15 amino acids. The CDR3 sequence is CATSRDSAEKRPQHF. The CDR3 nucleotides are TGTGCCACCAGCAGAGATTCGGCAGAAAAAAGGCCCCAGCATTTT.

This clone was picked up a small number of times. The chain uses TRBV9 and TRBJ2-5, with a weak D call TRBD1 (5 bases). Trimming took off 0 bases at V and 5 bases at J, with 17 bases between the two ends. The CDR3 length is 16 residues. CDR1 and CDR2 from the germline V gene are SGDLS and YYNGEE. The CDR3 DNA reads TGTGCCAGCAGCGTAGCTACAGGCTGGGAAGGGGAGACCCAGTACTTC. As protein: CASSVATGWEGETQYF.

V usage is TRBV27 and J usage is TRBJ2-5; either TRBD1 or TRBD2 may fit D (5 bases each). The CDR3 is 13 residues long. From germline, CDR1 is MNHEY and CDR2 SMNVEV (reference sequence). Trimming pared 1 base from V and 2 bases from J, leaving 5 bases between. CDR3 sequence: CASSLWGQETQYF. The CDR3 DNA sequence: TGTGCCAGCAGTTTATGGGGGCAAGAGACCCAGTACTTC.

This clone was observed a handful of times. The rearrangement uses TRBV5-1 and TRBJ2-7; TRBD1 or TRBD2 may be the D gene (6 bases each). Between the trimmed V and J ends, which lost 4 bases and 2 bases, there was a span of 13 bases. CDR3 length: 14 residues. Germline V gives CDR1 SGHRS, CDR2 YFSETQ. The chain's CDR3 is CASSIDRTTYEQYF. DNA of the CDR3: TGCGCCAGCAGCATCGACAGGACTACCTACGAGCAGTACTTC. The full variable domain, with the rest looked up from reference TRBV5-1 and TRBJ2-7, is KAGVTQTPRYLIKTRGQQVTLSCSPISGHRSVSWYQQTPGQGLQFLFEYFSETQRNKGNFPGRFSGRQFSNSRSEMNVSTLELGDSALYLCASSIDRTTYEQYFGPGTRLTVT.

The CDR3 coding sequence is TGTGCCAGCAGTCACTCGGGACAGGGGAGTTATCAGCCCCAGCATTTT. It yields the protein CASSHSGQGSYQPQHF. The J gene is TRBJ1-5, the V gene TRBV28, with 10 bases that match TRBD1. J was trimmed by 5 bases and V by 5 bases; bases with no gene match: 9. This CDR3 contains 16 residues. Germline loops: CDR1 MDHEN, CDR2 SYDVKM.

This clone has only a few counts. The chain is built from TRBV6-5 and TRBJ2-7, with D maybe TRBD1 (6 bases). The CDR3 runs to 15 residues. Per germline, CDR1 MNHEY and CDR2 SVGAGI. V was pared by 0 bases and J by 6 bases, with 15 bases between. The CDR3 DNA follows: TGTGCCAGCAGTTACTCCCTCGGGACACGAAGCGAGCAGTACTTC. Encoded protein: CASSYSLGTRSEQYF.

The chain combines TRBV11-2 with TRBJ2-2; maybe TRBD2 (6 bases). The CDR3 length is 16 residues. Looked up from germline, CDR1 is SGHAT and CDR2 is FQNNGV. Trimming cost V 3 bases and J 0 bases, with 11 bases left between them. DNA for the CDR3: TGTGCCAGCAGCTTTTACACGGGGGCGAACACCGGGGAGCTGTTTTTT. Protein product: CASSFYTGANTGELFF.

The chain joins TRBV9 to TRBJ2-2; 8 bases fit TRBD1. Per germline, CDR1 SGDLS and CDR2 YYNGEE. The CDR3 covers 15 residues. J gave up 1 base and V 4 bases, and 3 bases lay outside the gene matches. CDR3 residues: CASSSGTGNTGELFF. The DNA for the CDR3 is TGTGCCAGCAGCTCCGGGACAGGGAACACCGGGGAGCTGTTTTTT.

This clone was detected a few times. The rearrangement uses TRBV2 and TRBJ2-5; 10 bases match TRBD1. Trimming took 5 bases from V and 4 from J; bases not matched to a gene: 4. The germline V gene encodes CDR1 SNHLY and CDR2 FYNNEI. This CDR3 is 14 amino acids long. DNA for the CDR3: TGTGCCAGCAGTAAGGGACAGGGGTTAGAGACCCAGTACTTC. Its protein is CASSKGQGLETQYF.

This chain links TRBV5-6 with TRBJ1-6; D gene uncertain. Germline V gives CDR1 SGHDT, CDR2 YYEEEE. V was clipped by 1 base and J by 7 bases, with 9 bases between them. The CDR3 extends over 14 amino acids. This CDR3 is CASSLWTYNSPLHF. Here the CDR3 DNA reads TGTGCCAGCAGCTTGTGGACTTACAATTCACCCCTCCACTTT.

This clone was seen many times. The chain has TRBV10-3 and TRBJ1-1; maybe TRBD1 (6 bases). The germline V gene has CDR1 ENHRY and CDR2 SYGVKD. The CDR3 consists of 13 residues. The V end was cut by 7 bases, the J end by 2 bases, with 11 bases between. The CDR3 nucleotides are TGTGCCATCATGGGGGCCTCCAACACTGAAGCTTTCTTT. Encoded protein: CAIMGASNTEAFF.

The chain couples TRBV9 to TRBJ1-6; the D is unclear. Germline V gene sequence: CDR1 SGDLS, CDR2 YYNGEE. The CDR3 runs to 14 residues. The germline V and J ends were trimmed by 3 bases and 2 bases, with 6 bases remaining between them. This chain's CDR3 is CASSAFTYNSPLHF. DNA for the CDR3: TGTGCCAGCAGCGCCTTCACCTATAATTCACCCCTCCACTTT. Full variable domain (outside the CDR3, taken from reference TRBV9 and TRBJ1-6): DSGVTQTPKHLITATGQRVTLRCSPRSGDLSVYWYQQSLDQGLQFLIQYYNGEERAKGNILERFSAQQFPDLHSELNLSSLELGDSALYFCASSAFTYNSPLHFGNGTRLTVT.

This clone has only a few counts. The chain carries TRBV19 and TRBJ2-2, with unresolved D. The CDR3 contains 13 residues. Germline V gives CDR1 LNHDA, CDR2 SQIVND (reference sequence). V was trimmed by 3 bases and J by 5 bases, leaving 7 bases between them. In DNA, the CDR3 is TGTGCCAGTAGTATGGGGTGGACCGGGGAGCTGTTTTTT. It encodes CASSMGWTGELFF.

This clone has a handful of counts. This chain connects TRBV4-1 to TRBJ1-2, with D perhaps TRBD1 (5 bases). V was cut by 0 bases and J by 4 bases, with 18 bases left in between. CDR1 and CDR2 from the germline V gene are MGHRA and YSYEKL. This CDR3 contains 17 residues. The chain's CDR3 is CASSQEGNPRGGYGYTF. The CDR3 nucleotides read TGCGCCAGCAGCCAAGAGGGAAATCCACGGGGCGGCTATGGCTACACCTTC.

This chain joins TRBV19 and TRBJ1-2, with TRBD1 identical over 9 bases. V was pared by 4 bases and J by 8 bases, with 5 bases of the junction left unmatched. Germline V gives CDR1 LNHDA, CDR2 SQIVND (reference sequence). The CDR3 spans 13 residues. The CDR3 DNA sequence: TGTGCCAGTAGTAGGGACAGGGACAACGGCTACACCTTC. It codes for CASSRDRDNGYTF.

This clone was counted at least ten times. The rearrangement uses TRBV7-2 and TRBJ1-1, with 9 bases matching TRBD1. The junction had 2 bases not matched to a gene; V was cut back by 1 base and J by 8 bases. This CDR3 contains 13 residues. The germline V gene has CDR1 SGHTA and CDR2 FQGNSA. DNA for the CDR3: TGTGCCAGCAGCTTAGTCGGGACAGGGGAAGCTTTCTTT. Encoded protein: CASSLVGTGEAFF.

This clone was picked up a small number of times. This rearrangement joins TRBV18 to TRBJ1-1; tentatively, D is TRBD1 (6 bases). With 1 base removed from V and 2 bases from J, the gap between germline ends came to 14 bases. From germline, CDR1 is KGHSH and CDR2 LQKENI. The CDR3 totals 16 residues. In DNA, the CDR3 is TGTGCCAGCTCACCACTAGCGACAGGCCCTAACACTGAAGCTTTCTTT. Protein sequence: CASSPLATGPNTEAFF.

This clone turned up a few times. The chain joins TRBV5-1 to TRBJ2-2; D gene unclear. Trimming removed 0 bases at V and 7 bases at J, with 7 bases between. CDR3 length: 13 residues. Germline CDR1 reads SGHRS; CDR2 reads YFSETQ. CDR3 sequence reads: CASSLAADGELFF. CDR3 nucleotides: TGCGCCAGCAGCTTGGCCGCGGACGGGGAGCTGTTTTTT.

J is TRBJ2-1 and V is TRBV30; maybe TRBD1 (6 bases). There are 13 residues in the CDR3. Looked up from germline, CDR1 is GTSNPN and CDR2 is SVGIG (reference sequence). V was shortened by 1 base and J by 5 bases, with 9 bases between the two germline ends. The CDR3 DNA sequence: TGTGCCTGGAGTGGACAGGTCCACAATGAGCAGTTCTTC. Its protein product is CAWSGQVHNEQFF. Looking up the rest from reference TRBV30 and TRBJ2-1 gives the full variable domain: SQTIHQWPATLVQPVGSPLSLECTVEGTSNPNLYWYRQAAGRGLQLLFYSVGIGQISSEVPQNLSASRPQDRQFILSSKKLLLSDSGFYLCAWSGQVHNEQFFGPGTRLTVL.

The chain uses TRBV28 and TRBJ1-3; tentative D call: TRBD1 (5 bases). The germline CDR1 and CDR2 sequences are MDHEN and SYDVKM. The CDR3 is made up of 14 amino acids. Trimming left V 6 bases short and J 4 bases short, with 13 bases between. CDR3 nucleotides: TGTGCCAGCAGCGGCGGGGCAAAAGGAAACACCATATATTTT. It translates to CASSGGAKGNTIYF.